These 19 T cell receptor beta chains were all obtained from the same sample, sequenced in a study of cytomegalovirus exposure and HLA in healthy donors. PCR was performed using 60 Vbeta and 13 Jbeta primers. Produced via immunoSEQ multiplex PCR; TCRdb's table is partial and in-frame only. The sample holds approximately 300,000 clones, around 80% seen once. The sample was PBMCs. The origin of the receptors is a girl aged 2 to 9 in good health and CMV-seronegative.

The V gene is TRBV6-6, the J gene TRBJ2-7; D is undetermined. Trimming cost V 4 bases and J 1 base, with 8 bases left between them. Germline CDR1 MNHNY, CDR2 SVGAGI (reference sequence). This CDR3 spans 13 amino acids. The CDR3 protein is CASSLVQSYEQYF. CDR3 coding DNA: TGTGCCAGCAGTTTAGTACAGTCCTACGAGCAGTACTTC.

The V call is TRBV27, the J call TRBJ1-2, with 8 nucleotides matching TRBD1. This CDR3 has 18 residues. Trimming at V came to 6 bases and at J to 1 base, leaving 16 bases not matched to a gene. CDR1 is MNHEY, CDR2 SMNVEV, per germline (reference sequence). Here the CDR3 reads CASRFLDRDPQGNYGYTF. In nucleotides, the CDR3 is TGTGCCAGCAGATTTCTGGACAGGGATCCACAGGGTAACTATGGCTACACCTTC.

V and J are TRBV4-1 and TRBJ1-6; 7 bases are a match to TRBD1. Trimming took 3 bases from V and 12 from J; bases not matched to a gene: 8. Germline V gene lookup returns CDR1 MGHRA and CDR2 YSYEKL. This CDR3 spans 14 amino acids. The CDR3 nucleotides are TGCGCCAGCAGCCAGGGAGACAGGGAAAGACCCCTCCACTTT. Translated, it gives CASSQGDRERPLHF.

The table lists this clone with a few counts. This chain connects TRBV5-1 to TRBJ2-2, with 8 positions matching TRBD2. This CDR3 spans 15 amino acids. The V gene end was trimmed by 4 bases and the J gene end by 1 base; junction bases not matched to a gene: 3. Germline V gives CDR1 SGHRS, CDR2 YFSETQ. CDR3 loop: CASSLGLENTGELFF. CDR3 nucleotides: TGCGCCAGCAGCCTGGGACTAGAGAACACCGGGGAGCTGTTTTTT.

This clone was seen just once. The rearrangement links TRBV2 to TRBJ2-7; 7 positions agree with TRBD2. Germline V gene lookup returns CDR1 SNHLY and CDR2 FYNNEI. V trimming: 11 bases; J trimming: 4 bases; junction bases outside the gene matches: 17. The CDR3 sequence is 15 residues long. The CDR3 reads CAGGGTAGVRYEQYF. The CDR3 nucleotides are TGTGCCGGGGGGGGTACGGCGGGGGTTCGATACGAGCAGTACTTC.

The rearrangement links TRBV19 to TRBJ2-5, with TRBD2 matching 11 bases. V was pared by 5 bases and J by 4 bases, with 3 bases of the junction left unmatched. Germline-derived CDR1 and CDR2 are LNHDA and SQIVND (reference sequence). The length of the CDR3 is 14 residues. CDR3 protein: CASSLGTSGETQYF. The CDR3 nucleotides are TGTGCCAGTAGTCTAGGGACTAGCGGAGAGACCCAGTACTTC. Supplemented by reference TRBV19 and TRBJ2-5, the full variable domain reads DGGITQSPKYLFRKEGQNVTLSCEQNLNHDAMYWYRQDPGQGLRLIYYSQIVNDFQKGDIAEGYSVSREKKESFPLTVTSAQKNPTAFYLCASSLGTSGETQYFGPGTRLLVL.

The chain employs TRBV9 and TRBJ2-1, with 11 bases identical to TRBD2. The CDR3 totals 15 residues. Trimming removed 3 bases from V and 7 bases from J; junction bases left unmatched: 6. Germline-derived CDR1 and CDR2 are SGDLS and YYNGEE. The CDR3 here is CASSGIAGGPNEQFF. In DNA form, the CDR3 reads TGTGCCAGCAGCGGAATAGCGGGGGGGCCGAATGAGCAGTTCTTC.

The J gene is TRBJ1-4, the V gene TRBV28; a weak D match, TRBD1 (6 bases). CDR1 is MDHEN and CDR2 is SYDVKM in the germline V gene. This CDR3 comprises 16 residues. The V end lost 6 bases, the J end lost 3 bases, and 17 bases lay between the germline ends. This CDR3 is CASSSPKGGSNEKLFF. DNA for the CDR3: TGTGCCAGCAGCTCCCCCAAAGGGGGATCTAATGAAAAACTGTTTTTT. The whole variable domain, remainder taken from reference TRBV28 and TRBJ1-4, is DVKVTQSSRYLVKRTGEKVFLECVQDMDHENMFWYRQDPGLGLRLIYFSYDVKMKEKGDIPEGYSVSREKKERFSLILESASTNQTSMYLCASSSPKGGSNEKLFFGSGTQLSVL.

The V and J genes are TRBV5-1 and TRBJ1-2; 9 nucleotides match TRBD1. From germline, CDR1 is SGHRS and CDR2 YFSETQ. The CDR3 length is 13 residues. V lost 3 bases to trimming and J lost 6 bases; unmatched junction nucleotides: 3. The DNA of the CDR3 is TGCGCCAGCAGCTCCGGGACAGGGAATGGCTACACCTTC. Protein: CASSSGTGNGYTF. Based on the CDR3 plus reference TRBV5-1 and TRBJ1-2, the full variable domain is KAGVTQTPRYLIKTRGQQVTLSCSPISGHRSVSWYQQTPGQGLQFLFEYFSETQRNKGNFPGRFSGRQFSNSRSEMNVSTLELGDSALYLCASSSGTGNGYTFGSGTRLTVV.

The chain joins TRBV6-1 to TRBJ1-2; 7 nucleotides agree with TRBD1. CDR1 and CDR2 (germline): MNHNS, SASEGT. The CDR3 extends over 14 amino acids. The trim removed 2 bases at V and 4 bases at J, leaving 4 bases unmatched. CDR3 sequence: CASSETGQIYGYTF. The CDR3 DNA sequence: TGTGCCAGCAGTGAAACGGGACAGATCTATGGCTACACCTTC.

This clone was seen once. The chain recombines TRBV6-6 with TRBJ2-1, with TRBD1 as a possible D gene (6 bases). The V gene lost 6 bases and the J gene lost 8 bases, with 20 bases spanning the gap. CDR1 is MNHNY, CDR2 SVGAGI, per germline (reference sequence). The CDR3 contains 15 residues. DNA of the CDR3: TGTGCCAGCAGCCGCGGACAGTCCGCGGCGGATGAGCAGTTCTTC. Translating gives CASSRGQSAADEQFF.

V is TRBV7-2 and J is TRBJ2-5; 10 bases match TRBD1. The DNA end lines up better with TRBJ2-7; the J call may be wrong. This CDR3 spans 15 amino acids. The germline gives CDR1 SGHTA, CDR2 FQGNSA. CDR3 in DNA: TGTGCCAGCAGCTTGCGGACAGGGGGGTCCTACGAGCAGTACTTC. This translates into CASSLRTGGSYEQYF.

The rearrangement links TRBV6-6 to TRBJ2-1, with a weak D call TRBD2 (6 bases). The CDR3 has 14 residues. Trimming removed 7 bases at V and 0 bases at J, with 10 bases between. CDR1 and CDR2 (germline): MNHNY, SVGAGI (reference sequence). CDR3 nucleotide sequence: TGTGCCAGCAAGGCTAGCGACTCCTACAATGAGCAGTTCTTC. This sequence encodes CASKASDSYNEQFF.

J is TRBJ1-1 and V is TRBV7-9; D call uncertain. Trimming took 4 bases from V and 3 from J, leaving 6 bases between them. CDR1 and CDR2 from the germline V gene are SEHNR and FQNEAQ (reference sequence). The CDR3 is made up of 12 amino acids. CDR3 loop: CASSSLYTEAFF. The CDR3, as DNA: TGTGCCAGCAGCTCCCTCTACACTGAAGCTTTCTTT.

This chain links TRBV28 with TRBJ1-3; no definite D call. In germline, CDR1 is MDHEN, CDR2 SYDVKM. CDR3 length: 15 residues. Between the trimmed V and J ends, which lost 3 bases and 4 bases, there was a span of 13 bases. This chain's CDR3 is CASSFRPRLGNTIYF. The CDR3 DNA reads TGTGCCAGCAGTTTCAGGCCTCGGCTGGGAAACACCATATATTTT.

The V gene is TRBV10-3, the J gene TRBJ1-4; D is ambiguous. V dropped 5 bases and J dropped 7 bases, with 17 bases sitting between them. The CDR3 is 15 amino acids. The germline gives CDR1 ENHRY, CDR2 SYGVKD. DNA of the CDR3: TGTGCCATCAGTTCAACTGACTTTGGCGCTGAAAAACTGTTTTTT. The encoded protein is CAISSTDFGAEKLFF.

The chain employs TRBV11-1 and TRBJ2-7; 8 bases line up with TRBD1. Germline loops: CDR1 SGHAT, CDR2 FQDESV (reference sequence). The CDR3 has 13 amino acids. With V trimmed by 5 bases and J by 3 bases, 3 bases remained unmatched. CDR3 protein: CASSTDRGYEQYF. In DNA, the CDR3 is TGTGCCAGCAGCACCGACAGGGGCTACGAGCAGTACTTC.

This chain uses TRBV9 with TRBJ2-7; the match to TRBD1 covers 7 bases. The CDR3 spans 15 residues. Trimming removed 0 bases from V and 0 bases from J; junction bases left unmatched: 3. The germline V gene encodes CDR1 SGDLS and CDR2 YYNGEE. CDR3 coding DNA: TGTGCCAGCAGCGTAGTTGGGGACAGCTCCTACGAGCAGTACTTC. This encodes CASSVVGDSSYEQYF.

This chain connects TRBV19 to TRBJ1-6; 10 bases fit TRBD1. The CDR3 is made up of 16 amino acids. Germline CDR1 reads LNHDA; CDR2 reads SQIVND (reference sequence). V shed 4 bases, J shed 7 bases, and the junction held 7 bases outside the gene matches. The CDR3 reads CASSTRGQGENSPLHF. The CDR3 DNA follows: TGTGCCAGTAGTACCCGCGGACAGGGGGAGAATTCACCCCTCCACTTT.